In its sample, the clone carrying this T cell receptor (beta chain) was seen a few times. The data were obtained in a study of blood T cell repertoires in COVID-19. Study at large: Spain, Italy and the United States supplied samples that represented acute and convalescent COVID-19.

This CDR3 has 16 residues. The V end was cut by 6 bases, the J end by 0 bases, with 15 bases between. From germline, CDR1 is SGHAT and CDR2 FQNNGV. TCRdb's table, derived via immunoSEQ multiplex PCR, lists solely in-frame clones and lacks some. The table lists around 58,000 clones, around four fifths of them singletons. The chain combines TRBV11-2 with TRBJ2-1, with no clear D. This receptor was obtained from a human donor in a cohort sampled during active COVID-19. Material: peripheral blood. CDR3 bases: TGTGCCAGCAGTTTCACCAGGCTTAGCTCCTACAATGAGCAGTTCTTC. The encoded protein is CASSFTRLSSYNEQFF.